This TCR beta chain was documented in a study of blood T cells in healthy people across ages. Study-wide context: Capture by template switching was about one barcoded beta molecule per two T cells.

Study results and caveats: There was a strong correlation between TCR beta diversity and naive T cell percentage. Both higher diversity and more naive CD4+ cells marked long-lived donors when set against aged donors.

This clonotype has only a few counts. The antigen is undetermined. Next came a second PCR, run for about 6 to 12 cycles, which used a sample-barcoded 5' primer along with a J-beta primer mix. From each sample, at least 2.5 million paired-end reads containing CDR3 were obtained. TCRdb called the 5' RACE reads again in MiXCR, with one record for every CDR3 protein. The data show 1.5 million or so distinct CDR3 sequences, 35% to 45% seen once. The V gene's germline CDR1 is DFQATT and CDR2 SNEGSKA (reference sequence). V was cut by 5 bases and J by 5 bases, with 16 bases left in between. The CDR3 totals 14 residues.

Sequenced sample: blood. J is TRBJ2-1 and V is TRBV20-1; tentatively, D is TRBD2 (5 bases). The sequence derives from a woman younger than 35 in good health. CDR3 in amino acids: CSAPGLPLDNEQFF. DNA for the CDR3: TGCAGTGCTCCCGGACTTCCCCTCGACAATGAGCAGTTCTTC.